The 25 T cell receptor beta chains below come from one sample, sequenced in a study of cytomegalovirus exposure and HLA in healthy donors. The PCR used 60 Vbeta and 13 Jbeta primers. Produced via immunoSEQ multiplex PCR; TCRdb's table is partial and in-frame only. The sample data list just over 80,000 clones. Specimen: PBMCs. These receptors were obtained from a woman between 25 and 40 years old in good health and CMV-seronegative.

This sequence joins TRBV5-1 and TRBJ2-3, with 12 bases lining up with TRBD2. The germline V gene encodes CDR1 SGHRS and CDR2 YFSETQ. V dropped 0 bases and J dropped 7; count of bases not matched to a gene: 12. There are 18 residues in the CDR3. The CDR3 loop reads CASSLEVASGRAVYTQYF. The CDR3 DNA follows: TGCGCCAGCAGCTTGGAAGTCGCTAGCGGGAGGGCCGTCTATACGCAGTATTTT.

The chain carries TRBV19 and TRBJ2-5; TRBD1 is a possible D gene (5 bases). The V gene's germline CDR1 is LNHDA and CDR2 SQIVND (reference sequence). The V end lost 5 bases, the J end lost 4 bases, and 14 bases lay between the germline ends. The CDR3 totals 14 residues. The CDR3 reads CASSSQGARETQYF. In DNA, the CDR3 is TGTGCCAGTAGTTCCCAGGGTGCCCGAGAGACCCAGTACTTC.

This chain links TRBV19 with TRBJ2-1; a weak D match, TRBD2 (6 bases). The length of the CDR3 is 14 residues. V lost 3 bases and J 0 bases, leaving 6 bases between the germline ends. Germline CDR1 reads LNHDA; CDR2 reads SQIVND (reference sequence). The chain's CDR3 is CASSIGGSYNEQFF. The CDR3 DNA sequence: TGTGCCAGTAGTATCGGGGGCTCCTACAATGAGCAGTTCTTC.

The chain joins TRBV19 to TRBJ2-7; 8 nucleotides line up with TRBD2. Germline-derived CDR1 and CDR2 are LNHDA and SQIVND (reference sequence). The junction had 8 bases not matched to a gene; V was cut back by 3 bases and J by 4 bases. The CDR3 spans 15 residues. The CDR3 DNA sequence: TGTGCCAGTAGTATTAGCGGGAAAGGGGTTTACGAGCAGTACTTC. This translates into CASSISGKGVYEQYF.

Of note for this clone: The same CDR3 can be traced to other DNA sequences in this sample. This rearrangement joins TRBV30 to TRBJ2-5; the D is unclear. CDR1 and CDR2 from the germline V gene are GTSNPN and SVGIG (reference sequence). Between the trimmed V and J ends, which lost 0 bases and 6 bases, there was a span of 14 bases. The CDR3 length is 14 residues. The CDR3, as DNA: TGTGCCTGGAGTGTACTCAGGAAGGCAAAGACCCAGTACTTC. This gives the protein CAWSVLRKAKTQYF.

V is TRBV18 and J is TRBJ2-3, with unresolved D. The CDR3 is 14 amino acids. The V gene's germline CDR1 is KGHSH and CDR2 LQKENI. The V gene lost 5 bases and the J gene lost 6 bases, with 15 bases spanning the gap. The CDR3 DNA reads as TGTGCCAGCTCATCCCTTGAGATTAAGGATACGCAGTATTTT. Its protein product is CASSSLEIKDTQYF.

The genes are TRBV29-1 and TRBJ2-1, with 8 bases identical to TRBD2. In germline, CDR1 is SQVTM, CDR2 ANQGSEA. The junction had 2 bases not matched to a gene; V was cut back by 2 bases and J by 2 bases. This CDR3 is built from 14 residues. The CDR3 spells CSVELSGTYNEQFF. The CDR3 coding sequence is TGCAGCGTTGAACTTAGCGGGACCTACAATGAGCAGTTCTTC.

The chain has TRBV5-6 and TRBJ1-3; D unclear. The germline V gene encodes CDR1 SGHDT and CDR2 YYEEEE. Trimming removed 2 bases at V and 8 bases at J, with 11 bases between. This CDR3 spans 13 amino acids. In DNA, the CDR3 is TGTGCCAGCAGCTTTCCTCCTTCCCACACCATATATTTT. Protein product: CASSFPPSHTIYF.

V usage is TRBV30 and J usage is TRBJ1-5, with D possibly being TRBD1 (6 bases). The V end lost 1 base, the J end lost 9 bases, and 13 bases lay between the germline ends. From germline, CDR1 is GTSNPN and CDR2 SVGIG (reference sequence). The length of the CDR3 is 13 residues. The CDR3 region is CAWSEQDSGPQHF. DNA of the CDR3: TGTGCCTGGAGTGAACAGGACAGTGGGCCCCAGCATTTT.

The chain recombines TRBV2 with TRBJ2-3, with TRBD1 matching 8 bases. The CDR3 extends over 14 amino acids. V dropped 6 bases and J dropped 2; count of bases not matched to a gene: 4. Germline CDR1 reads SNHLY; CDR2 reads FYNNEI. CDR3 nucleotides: TGTGCCAGCAGCTGGACAGGGACCACAGATACGCAGTATTTT. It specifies CASSWTGTTDTQYF.

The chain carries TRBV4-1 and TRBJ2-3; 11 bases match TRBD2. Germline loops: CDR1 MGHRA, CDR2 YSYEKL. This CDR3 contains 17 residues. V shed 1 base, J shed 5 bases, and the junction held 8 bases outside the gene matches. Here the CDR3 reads CASSQVILAGGRDTQYF. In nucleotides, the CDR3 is TGCGCCAGCAGCCAAGTTATCCTAGCGGGAGGACGAGATACGCAGTATTTT.

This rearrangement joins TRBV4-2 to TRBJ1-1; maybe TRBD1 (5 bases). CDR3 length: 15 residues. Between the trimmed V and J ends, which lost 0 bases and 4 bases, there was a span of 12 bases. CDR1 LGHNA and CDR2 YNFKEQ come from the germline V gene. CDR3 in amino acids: CASSQEGQGGTEAFF. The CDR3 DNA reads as TGTGCCAGCAGCCAAGAGGGCCAGGGTGGCACTGAAGCTTTCTTT.

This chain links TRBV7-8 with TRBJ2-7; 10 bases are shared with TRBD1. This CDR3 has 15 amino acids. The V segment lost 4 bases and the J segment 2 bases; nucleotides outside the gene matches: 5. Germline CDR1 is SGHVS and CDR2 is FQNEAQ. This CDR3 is CASSSGGTGAYEQYF. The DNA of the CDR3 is TGTGCCAGCAGCTCAGGTGGGACAGGGGCCTACGAGCAGTACTTC.

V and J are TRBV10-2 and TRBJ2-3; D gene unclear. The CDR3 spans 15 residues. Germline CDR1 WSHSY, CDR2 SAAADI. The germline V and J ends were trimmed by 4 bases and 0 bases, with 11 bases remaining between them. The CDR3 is CASSAVASSTDTQYF. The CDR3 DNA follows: TGCGCCAGCAGTGCGGTAGCCTCTAGCACAGATACGCAGTATTTT.

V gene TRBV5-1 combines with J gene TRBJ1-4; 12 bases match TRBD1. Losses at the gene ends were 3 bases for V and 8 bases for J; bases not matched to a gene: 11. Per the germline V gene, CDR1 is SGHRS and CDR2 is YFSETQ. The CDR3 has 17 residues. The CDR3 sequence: CASSSGTGGQRREKLFF. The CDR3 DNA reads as TGCGCCAGCAGCTCCGGGACAGGGGGCCAAAGGAGGGAAAAACTGTTTTTT.

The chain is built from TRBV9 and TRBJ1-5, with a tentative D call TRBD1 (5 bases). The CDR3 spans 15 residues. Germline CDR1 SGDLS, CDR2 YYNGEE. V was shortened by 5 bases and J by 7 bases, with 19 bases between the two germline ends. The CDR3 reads CASRGRAPGRQPQHF. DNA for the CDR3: TGTGCCAGCAGGGGGAGGGCTCCAGGGCGGCAGCCCCAGCATTTT.

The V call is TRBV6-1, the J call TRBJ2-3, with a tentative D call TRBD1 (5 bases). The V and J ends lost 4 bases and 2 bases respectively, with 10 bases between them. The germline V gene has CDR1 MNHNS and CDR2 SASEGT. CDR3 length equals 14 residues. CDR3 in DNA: TGTGCCAGCAGTGTAAGCAGGGCCACAGATACGCAGTATTTT. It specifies CASSVSRATDTQYF.

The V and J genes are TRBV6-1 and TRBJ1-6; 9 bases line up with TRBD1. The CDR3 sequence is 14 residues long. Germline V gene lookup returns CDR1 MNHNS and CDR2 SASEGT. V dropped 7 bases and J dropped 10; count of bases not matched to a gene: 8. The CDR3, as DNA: TGTGCCAGCAAATACCGGGACAGGGAATCACCCCTCCACTTT. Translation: CASKYRDRESPLHF.

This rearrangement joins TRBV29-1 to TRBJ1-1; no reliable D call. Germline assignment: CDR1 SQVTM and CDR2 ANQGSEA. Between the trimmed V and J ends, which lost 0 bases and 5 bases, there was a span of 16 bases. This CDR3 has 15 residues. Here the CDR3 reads CSVEDSGITGTEAFF. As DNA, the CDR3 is TGCAGCGTTGAAGATTCGGGGATCACGGGGACTGAAGCTTTCTTT.

The CDR3 protein is CASSLGTSGSYEQYF. For the CDR3, the DNA is TGCGCCAGCAGCTTAGGGACTAGCGGTTCCTACGAGCAGTACTTC. The rearrangement joins TRBV5-1 to TRBJ2-7; 11 bases align to TRBD2. With 2 bases clipped from V and 1 base from J, the junction kept 2 bases outside the gene matches. The germline V gene has CDR1 SGHRS and CDR2 YFSETQ. The CDR3 loop spans 15 amino acids.

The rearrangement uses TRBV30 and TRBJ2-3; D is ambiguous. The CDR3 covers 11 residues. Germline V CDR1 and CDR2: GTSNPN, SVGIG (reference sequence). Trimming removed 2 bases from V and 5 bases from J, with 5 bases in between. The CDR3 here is CAWSPLDTQYF. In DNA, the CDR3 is TGTGCCTGGAGTCCGTTAGATACGCAGTATTTT.

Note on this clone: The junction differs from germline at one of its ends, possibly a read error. CDR3 loop: CSASTGVGTEDFF. The DNA of the CDR3 is TGCAGCGCGTCGACAGGGGTCGGCACTGAAGATTTCTTT. V gene TRBV29-1 combines with J gene TRBJ1-1, with 8 nucleotides matching TRBD1. CDR3 length: 13 amino acids. Germline-derived CDR1 and CDR2 are SQVTM and ANQGSEA.

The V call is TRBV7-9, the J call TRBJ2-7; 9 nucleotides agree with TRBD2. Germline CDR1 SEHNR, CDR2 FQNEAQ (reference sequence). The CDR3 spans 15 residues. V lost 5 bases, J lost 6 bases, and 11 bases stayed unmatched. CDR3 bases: TGTGCCAGCAGCCCCCCGGGGAGCGGGAGGAGCGAGCAGTACTTC. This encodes CASSPPGSGRSEQYF.

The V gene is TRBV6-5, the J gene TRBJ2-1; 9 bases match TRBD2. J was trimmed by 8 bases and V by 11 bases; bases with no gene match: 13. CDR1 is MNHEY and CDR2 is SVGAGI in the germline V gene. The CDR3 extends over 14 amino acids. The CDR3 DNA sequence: TGTGCCTCGAGGCGGGAGGGATTGAGGGATGAGCAGTTCTTC. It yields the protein CASRREGLRDEQFF.

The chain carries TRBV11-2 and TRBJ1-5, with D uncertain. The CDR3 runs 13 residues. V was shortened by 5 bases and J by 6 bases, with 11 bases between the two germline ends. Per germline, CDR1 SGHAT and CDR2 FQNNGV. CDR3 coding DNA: TGTGCCAGCAGCCAGGAGGGAAGTCAGCCCCAGCATTTT. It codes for CASSQEGSQPQHF.